The entry that follows covers one T cell receptor (beta chain) sequence. These data belong to a study of control samples from healthy donors and cancer patients. Sequenced by immunoSEQ multiplex PCR; TCRdb stores in-frame clones only, minus some. The profile shows over 80,000 clones, about 79% of them singletons. V was shortened by 0 bases and J by 5 bases, with 11 bases between the two germline ends. Germline CDR1 is GTSNPN and CDR2 is SVGIG (reference sequence). This CDR3 spans 14 amino acids. The chain links TRBV30 to TRBJ2-1; D gene uncertain. The sample taken for sequencing was blood. The TCR was taken from a young woman in good health. CDR3 sequence (DNA): TGTGCCTGGAGTGTATTGAGCAGCAACAATGAGCAGTTCTTC. This encodes CAWSVLSSNNEQFF.